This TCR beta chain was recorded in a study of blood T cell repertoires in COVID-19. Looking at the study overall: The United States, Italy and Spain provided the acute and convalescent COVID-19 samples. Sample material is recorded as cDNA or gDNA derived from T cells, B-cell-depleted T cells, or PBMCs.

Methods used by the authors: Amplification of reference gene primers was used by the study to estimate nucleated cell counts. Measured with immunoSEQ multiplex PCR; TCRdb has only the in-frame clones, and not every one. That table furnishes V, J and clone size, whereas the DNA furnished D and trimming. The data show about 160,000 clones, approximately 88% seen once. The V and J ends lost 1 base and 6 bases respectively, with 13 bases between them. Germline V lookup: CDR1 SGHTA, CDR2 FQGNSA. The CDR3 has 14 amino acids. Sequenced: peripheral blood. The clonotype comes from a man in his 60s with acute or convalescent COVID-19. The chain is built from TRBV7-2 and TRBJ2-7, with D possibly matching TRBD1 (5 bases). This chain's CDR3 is CASSLDSPGLEQYF. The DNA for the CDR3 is TGTGCCAGCAGCTTAGACTCCCCAGGGCTCGAGCAGTACTTC.